The 15 T cell receptor beta chains given below trace back to one sample, sequenced in a study of T-cell reconstitution after alpha-beta-depleted transplantation in children. Unique molecular identifiers were incorporated into the prepared TCRbeta library. MiXCR, applied by TCRdb to the PCR reads, yields one record per CDR3 protein. In the table there are some 590,000 distinct CDR3 sequences, approximately 10% of which are singletons. The sample was PBMCs from the stem cell graft donor, taken from the stem cell graft. Receptor source: a human donor who donated a stem cell graft to a child with acute myeloid leukemia.

The CDR3 DNA sequence: TGTGCCAGCAGTTTTAGACTGGGACAGGATTCCTACGAGCAGTACTTC. This gives the protein CASSFRLGQDSYEQYF. J is TRBJ2-7 and V is TRBV28; 8 positions match TRBD1. The CDR3 consists of 16 residues. Germline V gene lookup returns CDR1 MDHEN and CDR2 SYDVKM. V dropped 3 bases and J dropped 1; count of bases not matched to a gene: 8.

This clonotype has a handful of counts. The chain joins TRBV7-2 to TRBJ2-1, with 11 bases fitting TRBD2. Germline CDR1 SGHTA, CDR2 FQGNSA. The J segment lost 4 bases and the V segment lost 5 bases, leaving 7 bases of the junction unmatched. This CDR3 is 16 amino acids long. CDR3 bases: TGTGCCAGCAGCACTAGCGGGAGTGTCCTTTACAATGAGCAGTTCTTC. Translating gives CASSTSGSVLYNEQFF.

This clonotype was detected a few times. The genes are TRBV29-1 and TRBJ2-4; 9 bases align to TRBD1. Germline CDR1 SQVTM, CDR2 ANQGSEA. The V segment lost 5 bases and the J segment 0 bases; nucleotides outside the gene matches: 5. This CDR3 comprises 15 residues. CDR3 DNA: TGCAGCGTTTACGGACAGGGGCGAGCCAAAAACATTCAGTACTTC. This sequence encodes CSVYGQGRAKNIQYF.

This rearrangement joins TRBV20-1 to TRBJ1-2; no reliable D call. The CDR3 loop spans 8 amino acids. The germline V gene encodes CDR1 DFQATT and CDR2 SNEGSKA (reference sequence). CDR3 coding DNA: TGCAGCCTCTATGGCTACACCTTC. Residues: CSLYGYTF.

There are a few counts of this clonotype. The chain carries TRBV29-1 and TRBJ1-4, with 7 bases identical to TRBD1. The V gene end was trimmed by 4 bases and the J gene end by 2 bases; junction bases not matched to a gene: 1. This CDR3 region has 13 residues. Per germline, CDR1 SQVTM and CDR2 ANQGSEA. CDR3 residues: CSVVGQTNEKLFF. The CDR3 nucleotides read TGCAGCGTTGTGGGACAGACTAATGAAAAACTGTTTTTT.

Ten or more counts support this clonotype. The rearrangement links TRBV5-1 to TRBJ2-3, with D possibly TRBD2 on 5 matching bases. CDR1 is SGHRS and CDR2 is YFSETQ in the germline V gene. The CDR3 has 13 amino acids. V lost 0 bases and J lost 5, with 7 bases in between. The CDR3 region has the DNA TGCGCCAGCAGCTTGGCCGGGGAAGATACGCAGTATTTT. It codes for CASSLAGEDTQYF.

This chain uses TRBV28 with TRBJ1-2; D is unresolved. Trimming removed 6 bases at V and 3 bases at J, with 17 bases between. The CDR3 has 15 amino acids. Germline V gene data show CDR1 as MDHEN and CDR2 as SYDVKM. The CDR3 region is CASSVVGILDYGYTF. CDR3 DNA: TGTGCCAGCAGCGTGGTAGGGATTTTGGACTATGGCTACACCTTC.

A few counts support this clonotype. The V and J genes are TRBV20-1 and TRBJ2-7; D might be TRBD1 (6 bases). The CDR3 has 15 amino acids. Germline CDR1 and CDR2: DFQATT and SNEGSKA (reference sequence). V was pared by 0 bases and J by 3 bases, with 15 bases between. CDR3: CSARDANRAFYEQYF. CDR3 in DNA: TGCAGTGCTAGAGACGCCAACAGGGCCTTCTACGAGCAGTACTTC.

This clonotype was seen a handful of times. This sequence joins TRBV11-1 and TRBJ1-4, with unresolved D. Trimming took off 5 bases at V and 7 bases at J, with 26 bases between the two ends. Per the germline V gene, CDR1 is SGHAT and CDR2 is FQDESV (reference sequence). The CDR3 runs 18 residues. The CDR3 DNA follows: TGTGCCAGCAGCCCACAGCCCGGACGGTCCCCGCAGGTTGAAAAACTGTTTTTT. It yields the protein CASSPQPGRSPQVEKLFF.

This clonotype appeared many times. The chain combines TRBV29-1 with TRBJ1-6; D is unclear. Trimming stripped 6 bases from V and 3 bases from J, with 9 bases between. The germline V gene encodes CDR1 SQVTM and CDR2 ANQGSEA. The CDR3 consists of 13 residues. The CDR3 reads CSVTTDYNSPLHF. In DNA form, the CDR3 reads TGCAGCGTGACCACAGACTATAATTCACCCCTCCACTTT.

This clonotype was recorded many times. The V call is TRBV19, the J call TRBJ2-5; possible D gene TRBD1, 5 bases. This CDR3 contains 13 residues. The germline V and J ends were trimmed by 6 bases and 3 bases, with 11 bases remaining between them. The V gene's germline CDR1 is LNHDA and CDR2 SQIVND (reference sequence). This CDR3 is CASSPQTEETQYF. The DNA for the CDR3 is TGTGCCAGTAGCCCTCAGACAGAAGAGACCCAGTACTTC.

The chain carries TRBV20-1 and TRBJ2-7; tentatively, D is TRBD2 (7 bases). CDR1 DFQATT and CDR2 SNEGSKA come from the germline V gene (reference sequence). V lost 6 bases and J lost 1, with 19 bases in between. CDR3 length: 15 residues. The CDR3 is CSAPRGGIASYEQYF. CDR3 DNA: TGCAGTGCCCCGAGGGGGGGGATAGCTTCCTACGAGCAGTACTTC.

About this clonotype itself: A much larger clone lies a single base off, so this may be a read error. The V call is TRBV10-3, the J call TRBJ2-3; 8 positions match TRBD2. This CDR3 contains 16 residues. Germline CDR1 reads ENHRY; CDR2 reads SYGVKD. With 8 bases clipped from V and 2 bases from J, the junction kept 12 bases outside the gene matches. CDR3 bases: TGTGCCATCTTGACCAGCGGGAGCAGGAACACAGATACGCAGTATTTT. It translates to CAILTSGSRNTDTQYF.

The chain joins TRBV6-2 or TRBV6-3 to TRBJ2-7, with TRBD2 matching over 8 bases. Germline-derived CDR1 and CDR2 are MNHEY and SVGEGT. This CDR3 comprises 15 residues. V shed 0 bases, J shed 2 bases, and the junction held 3 bases outside the gene matches. CDR3 DNA: TGTGCCAGCAGTTACTCTCCTAGCGGGCCCTACGAGCAGTACTTC. Amino acid sequence: CASSYSPSGPYEQYF.

The chain recombines TRBV24-1 with TRBJ2-1, with TRBD1 matching 8 bases. Germline CDR1 KGHDR, CDR2 SFDVKD. After removal of 3 bases from V and 8 bases from J, the junction contained 14 bases not matched to a gene. This CDR3 has 17 amino acids. CDR3 sequence: CATSDPGQGRNRDEQFF. The CDR3, as DNA: TGTGCCACCAGTGATCCTGGACAGGGAAGAAATCGGGATGAGCAGTTCTTC.